The entry that follows covers one T cell receptor (beta chain) sequence. What it binds is not known. The data were taken from a study of cytomegalovirus exposure and HLA in healthy donors. Study-level points and caveats: Most TCR beta V segments were productive about 90% or about 30% of the time in an earlier analysis. Presence/absence analyses rested on an assumption that sequencing depth was roughly uniform across donors. In a later analysis, DRB1 alleles had the most associated TCRs; HLA-C alleles the fewest.

Trimming removed 4 bases from V and 2 bases from J; junction bases left unmatched: 7. There are 15 residues in the CDR3. Germline CDR1 and CDR2: MDHEN and SYDVKM. The PCR employed 60 Vbeta primers together with 13 Jbeta primers. Assay used: immunoSEQ multiplex PCR; TCRdb lists only in-frame clones, some missing. Of around 130,000 clones in the sample, around 80% were seen once. This TCR derives from a man younger than 40 in good health and CMV-seronegative. Input material: PBMCs. The chain links TRBV28 to TRBJ2-7; TRBD1 agrees at 8 bases. The CDR3 region has the DNA TGTGCCAGCAGTTCCCGGACAGGGAAGACCTACGAGCAGTACTTC. Translated, it gives CASSSRTGKTYEQYF.